The rows below give T cell receptor beta chains drawn from one sample of a study of T cell responses to AZD1222 COVID-19 vaccine. Libraries were prepared by immunoSEQ multiplex PCR; TCRdb keeps only in-frame clonotypes and omits some of them. The sample carries 85,000 to 100,000 clones, approximately 90% recorded once. Sequenced material: peripheral blood, taken on day 0 of AZD1222 vaccination. The source of these receptors is an adult in good health. Each CDR3 is given with its conserved first and last residue. The D gene is left open where the match is weak. Only some rows state a clone size, as once, few, many or a class for expanded clones.

length,J,V,size,D,CDR3,DNA
12,TRBJ1-2,TRBV29-1,-,TRBD1,CSVLGQGYGYTF,TGCAGCGTACTCGGACAGGGGTATGGCTACACCTTC
14,TRBJ1-3,TRBV2,-,-,CASRKGGAGNTIYF,TGTGCCAGCAGAAAGGGAGGGGCTGGAAACACCATATATTTT
17,TRBJ2-1,TRBV14,once,TRBD1,CASSIRDRGRNYNEQFF,TGTGCCAGCAGCATCAGGGACAGGGGGCGCAACTACAATGAGCAGTTCTTC
14,TRBJ1-1,TRBV11-2,-,TRBD1,CASSSNRGQGEAFF,TGTGCCAGCAGCTCCAACAGGGGGCAAGGTGAAGCTTTCTTT
13,TRBJ1-1,TRBV25-1,-,-,CASSDPGITEAFF,TGTGCCAGCAGTGACCCCGGGATAACTGAAGCTTTCTTT
20,TRBJ2-1,TRBV11-3,-,TRBD1,CASSLESGDRVTSASNEQFF,TGTGCCAGCAGCTTAGAGTCCGGGGACAGGGTTACATCGGCTTCCAATGAGCAGTTCTTC
17,TRBJ1-4,TRBV23-1,-,-,CASSQWASRVPDEKLFF,TGCGCCAGCAGTCAATGGGCTAGTAGAGTGCCGGATGAAAAACTGTTTTTT
13,TRBJ2-7,TRBV12-3/TRBV12-4,-,TRBD1,CASSLGQVGEQYF,TGTGCCAGCAGTTTGGGACAGGTGGGCGAGCAGTACTTC
14,TRBJ2-1,TRBV28,-,-,CASSFYWRDNEQFF,TGTGCCAGCAGTTTTTATTGGCGGGACAATGAGCAGTTCTTC
16,TRBJ2-2,TRBV7-9,once,TRBD1,CASSSSGQGFTGELFF,TGTGCCAGCAGCTCCTCGGGACAGGGGTTCACCGGGGAGCTGTTTTTT
16,TRBJ2-3,TRBV21-1,-,-,CASSKARAIPTDTQYF,TGTGCCAGCAGCAAAGCAAGGGCGATCCCCACAGATACGCAGTATTTT
14,TRBJ1-1,TRBV6-5,-,-,CASSWGRMNTEAFF,TGTGCCAGCAGTTGGGGACGGATGAACACTGAAGCTTTCTTT
11,TRBJ2-3,TRBV20-1,once,-,CSAETGDTQYF,TGCAGTGCCGAAACGGGGGATACGCAGTATTTT
14,TRBJ2-7,TRBV19,-,-,CASRRRGAAYEQYF,TGTGCCAGTAGGAGGAGGGGGGCCGCCTACGAGCAGTACTTC
16,TRBJ2-1,TRBV27,-,TRBD2,CASSLLTSGSGNEQFF,TGTGCCAGCAGTTTATTGACTAGCGGGAGTGGCAATGAGCAGTTCTTC
15,TRBJ1-1,TRBV5-4,once,-,CASSLQGTMNTEAFF,TGTGCCAGCAGCTTACAGGGAACAATGAACACTGAAGCTTTCTTT
19,TRBJ2-7,TRBV15,-,TRBD1,CATSRVLTSFRQGPYEQYF,TGTGCCACCAGCAGAGTGTTAACTAGTTTTCGACAGGGACCCTACGAGCAGTACTTC
15,TRBJ2-7,TRBV4-1,-,-,CASSQEVEHSYEQYF,TGCGCCAGCAGCCAAGAGGTTGAGCACTCCTACGAGCAGTACTTC
15,TRBJ1-2,TRBV4-1,-,-,CASSQDWDPNYGYTF,TGCGCCAGCAGCCAAGATTGGGACCCTAACTATGGCTACACCTTC
13,TRBJ1-3,TRBV6-5,-,-,CASSDSGFPPIYF,TGTGCCAGCAGTGACTCAGGGTTCCCACCCATATATTTT
16,TRBJ2-1,TRBV18,once,-,CASSPSGPPTGNEQFF,TGTGCCAGCTCACCAAGTGGGCCCCCAACGGGCAATGAGCAGTTCTTC
17,TRBJ2-1,TRBV7-9,-,-,CATHPGVPTPNHNEQFF,TGTGCCACACACCCGGGGGTGCCCACTCCAAACCACAATGAGCAGTTCTTC
13,TRBJ1-6,TRBV28,-,-,CASYRDPNSPLHF,TGTGCCAGCTACCGGGACCCAAATTCACCCCTCCACTTT
15,TRBJ1-1,TRBV5-1,-,-,CASSLRGAENTEAFF,TGCGCCAGCAGCTTGAGAGGGGCTGAGAACACTGAAGCTTTCTTT
15,TRBJ1-5,TRBV6-1,few,-,CASSEVQGSNQPQHF,TGTGCCAGCAGTGAGGTTCAGGGGAGCAATCAGCCCCAGCATTTT
16,TRBJ2-1,TRBV24-1,-,-,CATSGGILSSPNEQFF,TGTGCCACCAGTGGGGGGATTCTGTCCTCTCCCAATGAGCAGTTCTTC
14,TRBJ1-6,TRBV18,-,-,CASSPRGESSPLHF,TGTGCCAGCTCACCTCGGGGGGAGAGTTCACCCCTCCACTTT
18,TRBJ2-3,TRBV19,-,-,CASSTPPMGPLGTDTQYF,TGTGCCAGTAGTACCCCCCCTATGGGACCACTAGGCACAGATACGCAGTATTTT
16,TRBJ2-1,TRBV5-1,-,TRBD2,CASSLGTSGVGNEQFF,TGCGCCAGCAGCTTGGGGACTAGCGGGGTGGGCAATGAGCAGTTCTTC
17,TRBJ2-7,TRBV7-6,-,TRBD2,CASSPRDGLAALYEQYF,TGTGCCAGCAGCCCAAGAGACGGACTAGCGGCTCTCTACGAGCAGTACTTC
16,TRBJ1-2,TRBV6-1,-,TRBD1,CASSDGMGQGHYGYTF,TGTGCCAGCAGTGACGGGATGGGACAGGGGCACTATGGCTACACCTTC
13,TRBJ2-1,TRBV5-5,-,-,CASSLFVQESPFF,TGTGCCAGCAGCTTGTTCGTCCAGGAAAGTCCGTTCTTC
17,TRBJ2-1,TRBV21-1,-,-,CASSKKRLASSYNEQFF,TGTGCCAGCAGCAAAAAGCGGCTAGCGAGCTCCTACAATGAGCAGTTCTTC
15,TRBJ2-7,TRBV7-2,-,TRBD1,CASSLDSGQGYEQYF,TGTGCCAGCAGCTTAGACTCGGGACAGGGCTACGAGCAGTACTTC
11,TRBJ2-5,TRBV11-2,-,-,CASSLEGTQYF,TGTGCCAGCAGCTTAGAGGGGACCCAGTACTTC
11,TRBJ1-2,TRBV5-4,once,-,CASSLGYGYTF,TGTGCCAGCAGCTTGGGGTATGGCTACACCTTC
16,TRBJ2-2,TRBV11-2,-,TRBD1,CASSLRQGSNTGKLFF,TGTGCCAGCAGCTTACGACAGGGATCGAACACCGGGAAGCTGTTTTTT
14,TRBJ1-6,TRBV6-1,once,-,CASSEAVDNSPLHF,TGTGCCAGCAGTGAGGCTGTAGATAATTCACCCCTCCACTTT
13,TRBJ2-7,TRBV7-6,-,-,CASSLGPSHEQYF,TGTGCCAGCAGCTTAGGACCCTCCCACGAGCAGTACTTC